This entry describes one T cell receptor (beta chain). Its target is unknown. CDR1 and CDR2 from the germline V gene are SEHNR and FQNEAQ (reference sequence). Deletions cut 5 bases from V and 4 bases from J, with 9 bases between. The CDR3 has 13 residues. The donors, all of them Caucasian adults, lived in Nashville, Tennessee. The authors distributed each subset's genomic DNA evenly over several immunoSEQ plates. Only in-frame clones appear in the TCRdb table, and some are missing; sequencing was by immunoSEQ multiplex PCR. Of roughly 2.5 million clones listed, 85% to 95% were seen once; the top ten hold roughly 0.14%. The data originate from a study of shared clonotypes between healthy human individuals. Broader study findings: Around 4.7% of naive CD4 clonotypes were shared across four donors. Among non-shared clonotypes, generation probabilities were lower than among those shared by all four donors.

The chain is built from TRBV7-9 and TRBJ1-3; D unresolved. This TCR was sampled from a man between 18 and 29 years old in good health. The sample was naive CD4+ T cells sorted from blood. Sample subset: CD45RA+ positively selected. CDR3 sequence (DNA): TGTGCCAGCAGCCGGATGACCGGAAACACCATATATTTT. Translating it yields CASSRMTGNTIYF.